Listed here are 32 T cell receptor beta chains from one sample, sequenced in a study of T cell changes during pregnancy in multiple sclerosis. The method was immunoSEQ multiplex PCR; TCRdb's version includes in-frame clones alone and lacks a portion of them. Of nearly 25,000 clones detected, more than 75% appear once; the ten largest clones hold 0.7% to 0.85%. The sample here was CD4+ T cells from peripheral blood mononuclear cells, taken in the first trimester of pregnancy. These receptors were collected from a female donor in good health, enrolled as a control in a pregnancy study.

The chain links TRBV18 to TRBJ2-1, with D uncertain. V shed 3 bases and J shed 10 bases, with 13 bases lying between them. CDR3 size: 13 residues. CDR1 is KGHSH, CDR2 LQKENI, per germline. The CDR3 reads CASSPGPVQEQFF. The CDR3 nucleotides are TGTGCCAGCTCACCTGGGCCAGTCCAGGAGCAGTTCTTC.

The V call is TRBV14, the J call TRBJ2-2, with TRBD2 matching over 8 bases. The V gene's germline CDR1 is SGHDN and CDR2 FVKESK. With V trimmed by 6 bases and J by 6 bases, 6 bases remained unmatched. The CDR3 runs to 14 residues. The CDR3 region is CASSRTGRAGELFF. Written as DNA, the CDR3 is TGTGCCAGCAGTCGCACCGGGAGGGCCGGGGAGCTGTTTTTT.

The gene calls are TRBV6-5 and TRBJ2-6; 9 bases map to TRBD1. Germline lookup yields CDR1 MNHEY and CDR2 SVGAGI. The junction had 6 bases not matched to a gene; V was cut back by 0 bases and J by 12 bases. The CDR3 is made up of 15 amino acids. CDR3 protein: CASSYSEGQGRVLTF. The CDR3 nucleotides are TGTGCCAGCAGTTACTCCGAGGGACAGGGCCGCGTCCTGACTTTC.

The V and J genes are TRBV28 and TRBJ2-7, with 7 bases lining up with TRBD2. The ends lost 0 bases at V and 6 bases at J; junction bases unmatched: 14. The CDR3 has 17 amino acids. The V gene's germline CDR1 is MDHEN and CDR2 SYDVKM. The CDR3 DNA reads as TGTGCCAGCAGTTTATGGGACCCAGCGGGACCCCCACTCGAGCAGTACTTC. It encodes CASSLWDPAGPPLEQYF.

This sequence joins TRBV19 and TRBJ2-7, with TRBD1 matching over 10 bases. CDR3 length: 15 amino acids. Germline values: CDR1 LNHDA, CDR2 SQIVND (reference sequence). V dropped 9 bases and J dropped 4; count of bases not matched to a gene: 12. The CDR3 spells CASRGMRTGGYEQYF. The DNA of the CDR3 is TGTGCCAGCCGGGGGATGCGGACAGGGGGATACGAGCAGTACTTC.

Here the CDR3 DNA reads TGCGCCAGCTCAGGGGGTTGGAACACTGAAGCTTTCTTT. It specifies CASSGGWNTEAFF. The gene calls are TRBV10-2 and TRBJ1-1, with 7 positions matching TRBD1. The CDR3 length is 13 residues. Germline V gene sequence: CDR1 WSHSY, CDR2 SAAADI. J gave up 1 base and V 8 bases, and 4 bases lay outside the gene matches.

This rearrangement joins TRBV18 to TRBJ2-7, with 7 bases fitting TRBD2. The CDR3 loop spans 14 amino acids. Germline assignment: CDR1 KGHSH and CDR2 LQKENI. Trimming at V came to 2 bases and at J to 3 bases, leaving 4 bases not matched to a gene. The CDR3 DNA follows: TGTGCCAGCTCACCAGCGGGGGAAAACTACGAGCAGTACTTC. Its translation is CASSPAGENYEQYF.

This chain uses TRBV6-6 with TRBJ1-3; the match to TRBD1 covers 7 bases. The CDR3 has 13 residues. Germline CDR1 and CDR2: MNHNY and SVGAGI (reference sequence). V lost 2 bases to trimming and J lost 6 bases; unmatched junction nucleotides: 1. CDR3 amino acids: CASSYQGENTIYF. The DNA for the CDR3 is TGTGCCAGCAGTTACCAGGGGGAAAACACCATATATTTT.

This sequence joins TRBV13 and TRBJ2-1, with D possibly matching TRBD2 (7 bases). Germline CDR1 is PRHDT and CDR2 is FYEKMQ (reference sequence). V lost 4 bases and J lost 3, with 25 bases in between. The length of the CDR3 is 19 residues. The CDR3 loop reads CASSSSLGGGGLYYNEQFF. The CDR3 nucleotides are TGTGCCAGCAGCTCAAGCCTCGGGGGAGGGGGACTTTACTACAATGAGCAGTTCTTC.

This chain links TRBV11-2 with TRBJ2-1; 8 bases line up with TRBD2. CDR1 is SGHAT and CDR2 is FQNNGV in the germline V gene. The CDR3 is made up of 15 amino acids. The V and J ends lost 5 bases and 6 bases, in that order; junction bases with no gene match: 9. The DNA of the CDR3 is TGTGCCAGCAGCGTGCGGGAGGCGTTTAGCAATGAGCAGTTCTTC. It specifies CASSVREAFSNEQFF.

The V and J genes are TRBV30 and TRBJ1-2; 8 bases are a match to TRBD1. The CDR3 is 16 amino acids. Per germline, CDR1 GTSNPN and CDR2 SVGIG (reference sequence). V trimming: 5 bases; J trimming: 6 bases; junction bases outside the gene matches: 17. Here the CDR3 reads CAWRRRQGSPGHGYTF. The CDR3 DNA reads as TGTGCCTGGCGAAGGAGACAGGGGAGCCCTGGTCATGGCTACACCTTC.

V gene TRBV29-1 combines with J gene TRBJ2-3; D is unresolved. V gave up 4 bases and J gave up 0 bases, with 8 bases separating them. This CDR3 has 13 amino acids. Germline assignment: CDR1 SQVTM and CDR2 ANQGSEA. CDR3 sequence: CSVVGDSTDTQYF. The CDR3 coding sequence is TGCAGCGTTGTCGGAGATAGCACAGATACGCAGTATTTT.

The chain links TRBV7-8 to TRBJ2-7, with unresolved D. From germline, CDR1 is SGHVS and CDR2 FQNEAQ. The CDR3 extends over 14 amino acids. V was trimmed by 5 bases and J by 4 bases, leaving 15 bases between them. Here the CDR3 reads CASSPQSKEYEQYF. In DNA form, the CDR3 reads TGTGCCAGCAGCCCGCAATCGAAGGAGTACGAGCAGTACTTC.

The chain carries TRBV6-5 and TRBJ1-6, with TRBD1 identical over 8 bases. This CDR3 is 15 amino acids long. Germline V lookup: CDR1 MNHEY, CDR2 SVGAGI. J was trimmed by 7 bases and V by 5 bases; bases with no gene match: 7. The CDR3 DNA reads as TGTGCCAGCAGTGCCCGGACAGGGATCAATTCACCCCTCCACTTT. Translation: CASSARTGINSPLHF.

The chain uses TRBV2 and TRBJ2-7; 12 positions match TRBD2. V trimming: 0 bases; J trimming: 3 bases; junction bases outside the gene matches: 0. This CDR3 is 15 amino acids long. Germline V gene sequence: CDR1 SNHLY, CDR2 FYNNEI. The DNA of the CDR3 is TGTGCCAGCAGTGAAGCGACTAGCGGGAGCTACGAGCAGTACTTC. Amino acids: CASSEATSGSYEQYF.

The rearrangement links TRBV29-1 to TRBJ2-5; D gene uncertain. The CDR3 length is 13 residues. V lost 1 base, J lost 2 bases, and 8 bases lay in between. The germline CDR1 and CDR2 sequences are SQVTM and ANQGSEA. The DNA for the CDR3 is TGCAGCGTTGAAGTTATCGTTCAAGAGACCCAGTACTTC. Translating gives CSVEVIVQETQYF.

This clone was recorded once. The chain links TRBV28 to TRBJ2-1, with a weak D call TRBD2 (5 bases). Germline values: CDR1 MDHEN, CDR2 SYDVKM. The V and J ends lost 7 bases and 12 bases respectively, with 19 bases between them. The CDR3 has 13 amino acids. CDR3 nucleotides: TGTGCCAGCACCTCGGGCGGGTCGGTAAGGCAGTTCTTC. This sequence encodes CASTSGGSVRQFF.

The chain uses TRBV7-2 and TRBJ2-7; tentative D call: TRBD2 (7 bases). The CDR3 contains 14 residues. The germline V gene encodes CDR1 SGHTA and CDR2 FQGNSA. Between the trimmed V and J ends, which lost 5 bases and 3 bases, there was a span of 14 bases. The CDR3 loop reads CASSRGGGNYEQYF. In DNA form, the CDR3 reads TGTGCCAGCAGCCGGGGAGGGGGAAACTACGAGCAGTACTTC.

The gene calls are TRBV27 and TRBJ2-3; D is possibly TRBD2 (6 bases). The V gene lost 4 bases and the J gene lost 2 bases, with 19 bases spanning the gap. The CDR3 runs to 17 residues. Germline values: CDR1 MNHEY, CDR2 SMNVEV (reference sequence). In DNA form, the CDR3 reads TGTGCCAGCAGTTCCTCAAAGACTAGTATTTACACAGATACGCAGTATTTT. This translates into CASSSSKTSIYTDTQYF.

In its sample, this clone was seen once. In DNA form, the CDR3 reads TGTGCCAGCAGCTTACACAGGGCGGCAACTGAAGCTTTCTTT. Translated, it gives CASSLHRAATEAFF. V gene TRBV11-2 combines with J gene TRBJ1-1; TRBD1 might be the D (6 bases). This CDR3 spans 14 amino acids. From germline, CDR1 is SGHAT and CDR2 FQNNGV. The germline V and J ends were trimmed by 2 bases and 5 bases, with 12 bases remaining between them.

As DNA, the CDR3 is TGTGCCAGCAGTGAAGCGGGGGGGAACGGCTACACCTTC. Encoded protein: CASSEAGGNGYTF. The J gene is TRBJ1-2, the V gene TRBV6-1, with a weak D call TRBD1 (5 bases). The CDR3 length is 13 residues. The germline gives CDR1 MNHNS, CDR2 SASEGT. V was trimmed by 0 bases and J by 8 bases, leaving 10 bases between them.

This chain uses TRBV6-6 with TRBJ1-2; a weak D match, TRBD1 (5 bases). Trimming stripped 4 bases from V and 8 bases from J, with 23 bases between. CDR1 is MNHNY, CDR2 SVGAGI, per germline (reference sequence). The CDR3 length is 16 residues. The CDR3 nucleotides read TGTGCCAGCAGTTCACCATCAACCGGGGGGGGAGTCGGCTACACCTTC. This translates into CASSSPSTGGGVGYTF.

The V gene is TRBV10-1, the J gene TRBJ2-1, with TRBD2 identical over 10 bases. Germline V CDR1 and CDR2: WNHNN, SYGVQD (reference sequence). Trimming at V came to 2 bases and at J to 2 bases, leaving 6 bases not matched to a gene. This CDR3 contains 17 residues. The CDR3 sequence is CASSEASGGLAYNEQFF. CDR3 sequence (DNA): TGCGCCAGCAGTGAGGCTAGCGGGGGACTTGCCTACAATGAGCAGTTCTTC.

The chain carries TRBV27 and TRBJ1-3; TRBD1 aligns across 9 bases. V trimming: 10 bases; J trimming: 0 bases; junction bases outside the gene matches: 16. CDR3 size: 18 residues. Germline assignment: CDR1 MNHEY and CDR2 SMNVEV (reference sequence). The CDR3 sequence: CATQGQGVWEGSGNTIYF. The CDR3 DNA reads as TGTGCCACCCAGGGACAGGGTGTTTGGGAGGGCTCTGGAAACACCATATATTTT.

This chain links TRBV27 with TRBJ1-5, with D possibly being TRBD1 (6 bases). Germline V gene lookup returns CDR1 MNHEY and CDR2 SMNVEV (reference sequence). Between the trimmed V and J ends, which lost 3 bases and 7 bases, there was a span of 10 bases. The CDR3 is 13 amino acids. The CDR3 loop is CASSFGGGQPQHF. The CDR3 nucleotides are TGTGCCAGCAGTTTTGGGGGCGGGCAGCCCCAGCATTTT.

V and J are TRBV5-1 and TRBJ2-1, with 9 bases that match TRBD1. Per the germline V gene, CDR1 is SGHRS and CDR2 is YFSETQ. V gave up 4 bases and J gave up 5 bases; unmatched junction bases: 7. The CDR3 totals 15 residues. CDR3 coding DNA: TGCGCCAGCAGCGTTACAGGGGGCAGCAACAATGAGCAGTTCTTC. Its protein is CASSVTGGSNNEQFF.

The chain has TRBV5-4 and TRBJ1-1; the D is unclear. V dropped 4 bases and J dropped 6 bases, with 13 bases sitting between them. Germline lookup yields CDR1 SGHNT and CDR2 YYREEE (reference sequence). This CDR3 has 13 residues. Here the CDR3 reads CASSPEDGAEAFF. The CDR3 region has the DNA TGTGCCAGCAGCCCGGAGGATGGCGCTGAAGCTTTCTTT.

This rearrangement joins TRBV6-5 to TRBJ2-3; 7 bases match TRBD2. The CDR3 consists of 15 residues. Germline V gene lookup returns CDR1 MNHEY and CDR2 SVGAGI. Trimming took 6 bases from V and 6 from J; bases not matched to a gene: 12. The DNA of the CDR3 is TGTGCCAGCAGACATGGGGGAATGGGAGGGGATACGCAGTATTTT. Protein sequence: CASRHGGMGGDTQYF.

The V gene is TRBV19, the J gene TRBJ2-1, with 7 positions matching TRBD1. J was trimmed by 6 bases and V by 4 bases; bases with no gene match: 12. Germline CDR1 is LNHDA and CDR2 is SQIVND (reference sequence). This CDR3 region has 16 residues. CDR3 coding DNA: TGTGCCAGTAGTAATCCGTCGGGACAGACGAGCAATGAGCAGTTCTTC. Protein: CASSNPSGQTSNEQFF. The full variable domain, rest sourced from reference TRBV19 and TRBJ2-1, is DGGITQSPKYLFRKEGQNVTLSCEQNLNHDAMYWYRQDPGQGLRLIYYSQIVNDFQKGDIAEGYSVSREKKESFPLTVTSAQKNPTAFYLCASSNPSGQTSNEQFFGPGTRLTVL.

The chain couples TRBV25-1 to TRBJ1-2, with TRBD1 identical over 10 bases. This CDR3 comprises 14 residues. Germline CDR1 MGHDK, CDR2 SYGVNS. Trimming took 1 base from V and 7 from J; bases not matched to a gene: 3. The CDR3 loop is CASSELTGGSGYTF. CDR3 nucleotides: TGTGCCAGCAGTGAATTGACAGGGGGCTCTGGCTACACCTTC.

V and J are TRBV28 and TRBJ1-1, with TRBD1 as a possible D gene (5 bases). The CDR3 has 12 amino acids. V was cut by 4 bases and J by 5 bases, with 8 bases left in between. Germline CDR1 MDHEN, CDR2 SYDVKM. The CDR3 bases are TGTGCCAGCAGTTCCCAGGGAACTGAAGCTTTCTTT. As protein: CASSSQGTEAFF. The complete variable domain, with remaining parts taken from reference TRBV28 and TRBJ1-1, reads DVKVTQSSRYLVKRTGEKVFLECVQDMDHENMFWYRQDPGLGLRLIYFSYDVKMKEKGDIPEGYSVSREKKERFSLILESASTNQTSMYLCASSSQGTEAFFGQGTRLTVV.

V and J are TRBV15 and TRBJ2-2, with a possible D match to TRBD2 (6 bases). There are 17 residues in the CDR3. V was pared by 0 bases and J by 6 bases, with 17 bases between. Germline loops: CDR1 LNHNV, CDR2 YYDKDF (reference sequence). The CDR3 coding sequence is TGTGCCACCAGCAGAGATCGTAGCGGTTCTCCCCCCGGGGAGCTGTTTTTT. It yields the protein CATSRDRSGSPPGELFF.